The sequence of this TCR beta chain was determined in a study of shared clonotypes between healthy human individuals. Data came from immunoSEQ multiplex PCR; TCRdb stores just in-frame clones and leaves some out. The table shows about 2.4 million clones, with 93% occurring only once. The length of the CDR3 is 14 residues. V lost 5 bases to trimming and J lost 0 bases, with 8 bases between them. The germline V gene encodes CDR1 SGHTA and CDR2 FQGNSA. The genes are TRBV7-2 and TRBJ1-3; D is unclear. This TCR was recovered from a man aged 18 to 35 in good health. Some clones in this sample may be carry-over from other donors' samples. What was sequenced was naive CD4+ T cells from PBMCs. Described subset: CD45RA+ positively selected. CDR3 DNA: TGTGCCAGCAGCCCGGTACACTCTGGAAACACCATATATTTT. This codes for CASSPVHSGNTIYF.